The 9 T cell receptor beta chains in this list originate from one sample, sequenced in a study of CD8 T cells in Susac syndrome. With random hexamers, about 0.5 to 1 ug RNA was reverse transcribed. TCRdb used MiXCR to reprocess the immunoSEQ multiplex PCR reads, holding one entry per CDR3 protein. The repertoire holds roughly 200,000 distinct CDR3 sequences, over 90% seen once, with 0.099% in the top ten. What was sequenced was CD4+ T cells from PBMCs. Receptor source: a human donor with Susac syndrome.

The chain joins TRBV20-1 to TRBJ2-3; D assignment may be TRBD1 or TRBD2 (5 bases each). The V gene's germline CDR1 is DFQATT and CDR2 SNEGSKA (reference sequence). The CDR3 is made up of 13 amino acids. Trimming removed 5 bases at V and 6 bases at J, with 15 bases between. CDR3 residues: CSAGDQTGDTQYF. For the CDR3, the DNA is TGCAGTGCTGGGGACCAGACGGGGGATACGCAGTATTTT.

The gene calls are TRBV7-2 and TRBJ2-5; tentative D call: TRBD1 (6 bases). From germline, CDR1 is SGHTA and CDR2 FQGNSA. Trimming took off 5 bases at V and 5 bases at J, with 12 bases between the two ends. The CDR3 sequence is 13 residues long. Written as DNA, the CDR3 is TGTGCCAGCAGCCTGCACAGGGCCGAGACCCAGTACTTC. Translating it yields CASSLHRAETQYF.

The chain carries TRBV18 and TRBJ1-3; D is unclear. CDR1 KGHSH and CDR2 LQKENI come from the germline V gene. This CDR3 has 15 residues. Between the trimmed V and J ends, which lost 2 bases and 0 bases, there was a span of 8 bases. The CDR3 spells CASSPGSSSGNTIYF. The CDR3 DNA is TGTGCCAGCTCACCAGGTTCTAGCTCTGGAAACACCATATATTTT.

The genes are TRBV9 and TRBJ2-5; D is ambiguous. V was trimmed by 4 bases and J by 1 base, leaving 11 bases between them. This CDR3 has 14 amino acids. Germline loops: CDR1 SGDLS, CDR2 YYNGEE. DNA for the CDR3: TGTGCCAGCAGCAAGGACCCGGCCCAAGAGACCCAGTACTTC. Translation: CASSKDPAQETQYF.

The chain uses TRBV2 and TRBJ2-5, with D perhaps matching TRBD2 (6 bases). The V gene lost 1 base and the J gene lost 3 bases, with 12 bases spanning the gap. CDR1 is SNHLY and CDR2 is FYNNEI in the germline V gene. This CDR3 comprises 15 residues. The CDR3 sequence is CASSEGLLAEETQYF. CDR3 coding DNA: TGTGCCAGCAGTGAAGGTCTTTTAGCGGAAGAGACCCAGTACTTC.

The chain recombines TRBV30 with TRBJ1-1; D not certain. Germline V gives CDR1 GTSNPN, CDR2 SVGIG (reference sequence). V was trimmed by 0 bases and J by 3 bases, leaving 23 bases between them. This CDR3 comprises 18 residues. The CDR3 DNA reads TGTGCCTGGAGTGTAAATTCCCAATGGCGGGAGAAGTACACTGAAGCTTTCTTT. Protein: CAWSVNSQWREKYTEAFF.

J is TRBJ1-1 and V is TRBV5-6; D ambiguous. The CDR3 is 13 amino acids. The germline V gene encodes CDR1 SGHDT and CDR2 YYEEEE. The ends were cut back, 2 bases at V and 2 bases at J, with 7 bases in the middle. CDR3 sequence (DNA): TGTGCCAGCAGCTTCAACGGTAACACTGAAGCTTTCTTT. This translates into CASSFNGNTEAFF.

The gene calls are TRBV30 and TRBJ1-1; D remains unclear. V was cut by 1 base and J by 0 bases, with 6 bases left in between. CDR1 GTSNPN and CDR2 SVGIG come from the germline V gene (reference sequence). The length of the CDR3 is 13 residues. The CDR3 bases are TGTGCCTGGAGTGCCTCTTTGAACACTGAAGCTTTCTTT. Encoded protein: CAWSASLNTEAFF.

The rearrangement uses TRBV28 and TRBJ2-7; perhaps D is TRBD1 or TRBD2 (6 bases each). V dropped 3 bases and J dropped 3 bases, with 12 bases sitting between them. In germline, CDR1 is MDHEN, CDR2 SYDVKM. The CDR3 extends over 14 amino acids. The CDR3 loop is CASSLPGASYEQYF. As DNA, the CDR3 is TGTGCCAGCAGTTTGCCGGGGGCAAGCTACGAGCAGTACTTC.